This T cell receptor (beta chain) was profiled in a study of shared clonotypes between healthy human individuals. Overall study context: CD4 naive and CD4 memory each took three plates per donor, while CD8 naive took two and CD8 memory one. General study points: A handful of donors had approximately 4.6% of their naive CD4 clonotypes in common. Non-shared clonotypes were found to have lower generation probabilities than the clonotypes that were shared by all four of the sorted-subset donors.

The test was conducted at deep level. TCRdb's copy holds only in-frame clones and misses some; the assay was immunoSEQ multiplex PCR. The profile shows hundreds of thousands of clones, under 95% of them singletons. Cells designated naive CD8 were CD45RO-negative and were positively selected for CCR7, with terminally differentiated effector memory CD45RA+ cells excluded. As regards this clone: The antigen remains undetermined.

The germline V gene has CDR1 SGDLS and CDR2 YYNGEE. V shed 4 bases and J shed 4 bases, with 23 bases lying between them. This CDR3 comprises 17 residues. V is TRBV9 and J is TRBJ1-1; D unresolved. This clonotype was sampled from a man aged 25 to 45 in good health. The sequencing input was naive CD8+ T cells sorted from blood. The CDR3 DNA follows: TGTGCCAGCAGCTCTGGAGGGCGGGCTGGCTGGGGCACTGAAGCTTTCTTT. Protein sequence: CASSSGGRAGWGTEAFF.